This TCR beta chain was observed in a study of blood T cell repertoires in COVID-19. The wider study: Nucleic acid was either cDNA or gDNA, and it came from T cells, B-cell-depleted T cells, or PBMCs.

Trimming at V came to 5 bases and at J to 6 bases, leaving 5 bases not matched to a gene. CDR1 and CDR2 (germline): MNHEY, SVGAGI. CDR3 size: 14 residues. Libraries were prepared by immunoSEQ multiplex PCR; TCRdb keeps only in-frame clonotypes and omits some of them. The sample carries 85,000 to 130,000 clones, around 87% recorded once. This clone was counted once. The chain recombines TRBV6-5 with TRBJ1-5, with 9 bases fitting TRBD1. This sequence originates from a man aged 50-60 years with acute or convalescent COVID-19. Input material: peripheral blood. Written as DNA, the CDR3 is TGTGCCAGCAGTCCCGGACAGGGGTTTCAGCCCCAGCATTTT. Its protein is CASSPGQGFQPQHF.